The entry below describes one T cell receptor beta chain. The antigen is undetermined. These data are taken from a study of monozygotic twins with inflammatory bowel disease. Findings of the study overall: TCRbeta diversity (inverse Simpson) was lower in IBD patients than in healthy co-twins. Healthy twins shared more clonotypes with others than IBD patients, most markedly active ones.

No DNA is given; TCRdb re-called the 5' RACE reads and lists each CDR3 protein once. Its table lists more than 300,000 distinct CDR3 sequences. This CDR3 is built from 13 residues. The germline V gene has CDR1 MNHEY and CDR2 SMNVEV (reference sequence). This TCR came from a human donor with ulcerative colitis or Crohn's disease, or a healthy co-twin of an affected twin (not recorded which). Input material: blood. The chain recombines TRBV27 with TRBJ2-2; no DNA is available, so the TRBD1 call from TCRdb remains unchecked. The CDR3 loop reads CASRGRVAGELFF.